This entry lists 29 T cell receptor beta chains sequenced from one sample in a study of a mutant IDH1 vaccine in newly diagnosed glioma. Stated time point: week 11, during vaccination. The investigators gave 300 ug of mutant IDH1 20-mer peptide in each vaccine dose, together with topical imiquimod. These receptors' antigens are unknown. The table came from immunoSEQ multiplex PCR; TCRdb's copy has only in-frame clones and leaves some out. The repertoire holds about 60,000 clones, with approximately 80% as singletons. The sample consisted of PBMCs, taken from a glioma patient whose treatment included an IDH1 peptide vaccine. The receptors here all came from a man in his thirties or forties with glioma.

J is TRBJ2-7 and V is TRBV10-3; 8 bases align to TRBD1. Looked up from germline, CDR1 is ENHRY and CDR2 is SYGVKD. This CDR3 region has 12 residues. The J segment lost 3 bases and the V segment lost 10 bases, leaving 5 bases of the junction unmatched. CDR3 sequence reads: CATKGQVYEQYF. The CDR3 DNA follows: TGTGCCACGAAGGGACAGGTCTACGAGCAGTACTTC.

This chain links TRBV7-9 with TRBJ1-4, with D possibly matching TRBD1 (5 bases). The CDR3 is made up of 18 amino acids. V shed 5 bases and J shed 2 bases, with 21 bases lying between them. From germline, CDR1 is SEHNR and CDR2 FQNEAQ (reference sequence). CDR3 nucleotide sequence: TGTGCCAGCAGCCGCCCCGGGGGTGTCTTAACGACTAATGAAAAACTGTTTTTT. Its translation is CASSRPGGVLTTNEKLFF.

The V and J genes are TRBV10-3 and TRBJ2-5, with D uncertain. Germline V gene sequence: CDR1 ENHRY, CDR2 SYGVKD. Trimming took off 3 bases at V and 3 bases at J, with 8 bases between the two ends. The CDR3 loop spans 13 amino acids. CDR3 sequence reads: CAISEIREETQYF. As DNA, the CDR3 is TGTGCCATCAGTGAAATCCGAGAAGAGACCCAGTACTTC.

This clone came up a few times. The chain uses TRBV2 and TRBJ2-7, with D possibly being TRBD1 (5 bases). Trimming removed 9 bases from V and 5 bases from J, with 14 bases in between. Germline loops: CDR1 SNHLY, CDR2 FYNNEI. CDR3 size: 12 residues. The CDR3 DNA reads TGTGCCAGTAGACGGACAATCAACGAGCAGTACTTC. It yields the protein CASRRTINEQYF.

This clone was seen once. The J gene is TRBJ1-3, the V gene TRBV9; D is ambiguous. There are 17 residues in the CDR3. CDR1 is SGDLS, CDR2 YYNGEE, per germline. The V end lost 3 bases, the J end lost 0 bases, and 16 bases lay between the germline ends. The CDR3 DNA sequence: TGTGCCAGCAGCGCCCCAAAAGACCTGAGCTCTGGAAACACCATATATTTT. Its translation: CASSAPKDLSSGNTIYF.

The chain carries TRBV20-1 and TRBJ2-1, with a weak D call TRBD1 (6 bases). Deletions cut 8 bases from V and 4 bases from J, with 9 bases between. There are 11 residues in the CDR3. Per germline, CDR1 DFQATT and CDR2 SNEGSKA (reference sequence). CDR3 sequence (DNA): TGCAGTCTGACAGGTTACAATGAGCAGTTCTTC. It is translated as CSLTGYNEQFF.

In DNA form, the CDR3 reads TGTGCCAGCAGCACGGACAGGGGGCAGGCCAATGAGCAGTTCTTC. Translating it yields CASSTDRGQANEQFF. The genes are TRBV11-1 and TRBJ2-1; 11 nucleotides agree with TRBD1. Losses at the gene ends were 5 bases for V and 6 bases for J; bases not matched to a gene: 6. From germline, CDR1 is SGHAT and CDR2 FQDESV (reference sequence). This CDR3 is 15 amino acids long.

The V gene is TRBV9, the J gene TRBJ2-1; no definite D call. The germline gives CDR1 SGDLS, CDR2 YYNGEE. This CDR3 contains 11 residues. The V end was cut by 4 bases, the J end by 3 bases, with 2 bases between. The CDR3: CASSHYNEQFF. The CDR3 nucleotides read TGTGCCAGCAGCCACTACAATGAGCAGTTCTTC.

CDR3 residues: CASSTGRRAVYGYTF. CDR3 bases: TGTGCCAGTAGTACAGGGAGGAGAGCGGTCTATGGCTACACCTTC. The rearrangement links TRBV19 to TRBJ1-2, with TRBD1 as a possible D gene (5 bases). Trimming took 4 bases from V and 4 from J, leaving 16 bases between them. CDR1 and CDR2 (germline): LNHDA, SQIVND (reference sequence). The CDR3 is 15 residues long.

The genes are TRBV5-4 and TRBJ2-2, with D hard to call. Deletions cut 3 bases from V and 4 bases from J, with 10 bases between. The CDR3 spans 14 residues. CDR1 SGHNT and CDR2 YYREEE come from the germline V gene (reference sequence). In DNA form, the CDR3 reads TGTGCCAGCAGCTCGGTCCAATTCACCGGGGAGCTGTTTTTT. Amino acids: CASSSVQFTGELFF.

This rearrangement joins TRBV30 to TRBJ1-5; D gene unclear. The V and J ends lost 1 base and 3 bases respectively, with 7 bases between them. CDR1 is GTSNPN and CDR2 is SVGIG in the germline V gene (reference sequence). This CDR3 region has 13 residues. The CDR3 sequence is CAWSAGFNQPQHF. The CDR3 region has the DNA TGTGCCTGGAGTGCAGGCTTCAATCAGCCCCAGCATTTT.

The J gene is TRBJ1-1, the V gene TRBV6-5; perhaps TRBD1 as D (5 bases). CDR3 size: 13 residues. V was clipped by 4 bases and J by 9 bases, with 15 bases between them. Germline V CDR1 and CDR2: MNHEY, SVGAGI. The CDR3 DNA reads TGTGCCAGCAGTTTCACAGGTTTCTCGAAAGCTTTCTTT. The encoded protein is CASSFTGFSKAFF.

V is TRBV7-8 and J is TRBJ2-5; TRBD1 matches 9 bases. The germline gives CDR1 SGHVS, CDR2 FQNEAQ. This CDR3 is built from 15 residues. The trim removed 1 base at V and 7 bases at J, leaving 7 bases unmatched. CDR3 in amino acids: CASSLGWTGVGTQYF. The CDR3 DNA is TGTGCCAGCAGCTTAGGATGGACAGGGGTAGGGACCCAGTACTTC.

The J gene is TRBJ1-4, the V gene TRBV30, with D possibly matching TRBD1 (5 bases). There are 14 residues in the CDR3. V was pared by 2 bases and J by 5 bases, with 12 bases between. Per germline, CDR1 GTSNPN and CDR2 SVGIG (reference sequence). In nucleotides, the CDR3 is TGTGCCTGGAGTCCCGGACGGACAAATGAAAAACTGTTTTTT. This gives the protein CAWSPGRTNEKLFF.

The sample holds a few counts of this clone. CDR3 coding DNA: TGTGCCAGCAGTCCCAAAAGACAGGGGTTTGCTGAAGCTTTCTTT. It is translated as CASSPKRQGFAEAFF. V usage is TRBV27 and J usage is TRBJ1-1, with 8 bases matching TRBD1. The germline gives CDR1 MNHEY, CDR2 SMNVEV (reference sequence). The V and J ends lost 5 bases and 6 bases, in that order; junction bases with no gene match: 11. The CDR3 is 15 residues long.

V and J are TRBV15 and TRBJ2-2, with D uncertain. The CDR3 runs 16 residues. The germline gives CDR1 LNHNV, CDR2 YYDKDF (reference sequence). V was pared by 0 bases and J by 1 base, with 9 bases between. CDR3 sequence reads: CATSRERPQNTGELFF. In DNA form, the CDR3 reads TGTGCCACCAGCAGAGAACGGCCCCAGAACACCGGGGAGCTGTTTTTT.

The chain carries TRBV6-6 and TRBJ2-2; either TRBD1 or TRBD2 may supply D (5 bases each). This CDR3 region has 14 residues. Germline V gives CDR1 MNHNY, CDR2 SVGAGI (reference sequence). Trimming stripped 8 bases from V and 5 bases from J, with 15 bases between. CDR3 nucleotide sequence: TGTGCCAGCGGGGACCAGGTGGAGACCGGGGAGCTGTTTTTT. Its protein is CASGDQVETGELFF.

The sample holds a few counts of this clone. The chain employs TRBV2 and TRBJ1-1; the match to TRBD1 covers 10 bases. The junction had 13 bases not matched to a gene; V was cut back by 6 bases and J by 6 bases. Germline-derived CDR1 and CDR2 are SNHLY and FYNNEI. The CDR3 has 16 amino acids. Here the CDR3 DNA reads TGTGCCAGCAGGCTACCCTGGGACAGGGGTATCTCTGAAGCTTTCTTT. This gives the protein CASRLPWDRGISEAFF.

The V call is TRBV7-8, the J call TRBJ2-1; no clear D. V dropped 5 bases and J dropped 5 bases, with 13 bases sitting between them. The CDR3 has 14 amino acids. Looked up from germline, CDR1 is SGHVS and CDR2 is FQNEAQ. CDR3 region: CASSPWTWDNEQFF. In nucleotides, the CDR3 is TGTGCCAGCAGCCCGTGGACGTGGGACAATGAGCAGTTCTTC.

CDR3 sequence: CASSEEGGLASYEQYF. CDR3 sequence (DNA): TGTGCCAGCAGTGAAGAGGGCGGACTCGCCTCCTACGAGCAGTACTTC. This chain links TRBV2 with TRBJ2-7; perhaps TRBD2 as D (5 bases). In germline, CDR1 is SNHLY, CDR2 FYNNEI. The CDR3 totals 16 residues. V was trimmed by 1 base and J by 0 bases, leaving 13 bases between them.

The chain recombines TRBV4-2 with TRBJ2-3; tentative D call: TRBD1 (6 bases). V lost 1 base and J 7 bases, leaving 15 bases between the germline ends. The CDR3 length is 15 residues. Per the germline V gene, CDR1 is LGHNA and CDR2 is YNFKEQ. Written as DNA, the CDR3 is TGTGCCAGCAGCCAAGTTGAGGGGGAATCGAATACGCAGTATTTT. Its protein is CASSQVEGESNTQYF.

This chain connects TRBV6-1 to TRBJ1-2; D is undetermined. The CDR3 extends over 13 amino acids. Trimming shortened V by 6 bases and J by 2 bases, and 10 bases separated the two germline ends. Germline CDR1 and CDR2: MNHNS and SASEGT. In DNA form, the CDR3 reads TGTGCCAGCAGCTTGGGAGCGAACTATGGCTACACCTTC. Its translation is CASSLGANYGYTF.

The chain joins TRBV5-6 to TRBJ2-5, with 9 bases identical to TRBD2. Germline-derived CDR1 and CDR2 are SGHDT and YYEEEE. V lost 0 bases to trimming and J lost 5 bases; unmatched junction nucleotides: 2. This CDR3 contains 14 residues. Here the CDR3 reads CASSLATSGETQYF. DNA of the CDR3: TGTGCCAGCAGCTTGGCAACTAGCGGGGAGACCCAGTACTTC.

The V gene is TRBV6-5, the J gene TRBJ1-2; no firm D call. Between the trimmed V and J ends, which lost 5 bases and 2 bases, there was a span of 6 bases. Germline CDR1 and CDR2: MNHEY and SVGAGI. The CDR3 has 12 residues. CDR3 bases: TGTGCCAGCAGTCACGGAAACTATGGCTACACCTTC. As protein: CASSHGNYGYTF.

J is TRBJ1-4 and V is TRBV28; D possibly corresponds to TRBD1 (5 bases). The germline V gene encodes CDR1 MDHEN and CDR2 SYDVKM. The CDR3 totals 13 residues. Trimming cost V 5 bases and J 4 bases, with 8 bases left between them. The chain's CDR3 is CASSAGRNEKLFF. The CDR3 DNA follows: TGTGCCAGCAGTGCAGGGCGTAATGAAAAACTGTTTTTT.

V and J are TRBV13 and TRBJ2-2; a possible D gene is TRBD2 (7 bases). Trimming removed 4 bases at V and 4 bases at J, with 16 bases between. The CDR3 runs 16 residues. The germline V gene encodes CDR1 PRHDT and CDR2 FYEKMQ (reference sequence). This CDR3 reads CASSSPRGAVTGELFF. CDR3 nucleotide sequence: TGTGCCAGCAGCTCCCCCCGGGGGGCCGTCACCGGGGAGCTGTTTTTT.

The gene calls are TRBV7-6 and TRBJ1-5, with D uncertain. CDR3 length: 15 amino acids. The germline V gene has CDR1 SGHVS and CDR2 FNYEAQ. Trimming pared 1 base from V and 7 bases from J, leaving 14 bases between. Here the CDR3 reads CASSLGPGGEQPQHF. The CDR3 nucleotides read TGTGCCAGCAGCTTAGGGCCAGGAGGAGAGCAGCCCCAGCATTTT.

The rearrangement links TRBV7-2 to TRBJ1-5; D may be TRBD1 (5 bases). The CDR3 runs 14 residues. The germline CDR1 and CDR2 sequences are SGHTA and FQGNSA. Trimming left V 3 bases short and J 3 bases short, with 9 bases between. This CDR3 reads CASSLGLNNQPQHF. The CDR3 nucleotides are TGTGCCAGCAGCTTGGGACTCAACAATCAGCCCCAGCATTTT.

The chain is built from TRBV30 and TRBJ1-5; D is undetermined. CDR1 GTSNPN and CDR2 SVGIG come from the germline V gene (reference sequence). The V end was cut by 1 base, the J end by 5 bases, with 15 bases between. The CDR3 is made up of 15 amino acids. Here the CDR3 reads CAWSGRQCWHQPQHF. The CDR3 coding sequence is TGTGCCTGGAGTGGGCGGCAGTGTTGGCATCAGCCCCAGCATTTT.